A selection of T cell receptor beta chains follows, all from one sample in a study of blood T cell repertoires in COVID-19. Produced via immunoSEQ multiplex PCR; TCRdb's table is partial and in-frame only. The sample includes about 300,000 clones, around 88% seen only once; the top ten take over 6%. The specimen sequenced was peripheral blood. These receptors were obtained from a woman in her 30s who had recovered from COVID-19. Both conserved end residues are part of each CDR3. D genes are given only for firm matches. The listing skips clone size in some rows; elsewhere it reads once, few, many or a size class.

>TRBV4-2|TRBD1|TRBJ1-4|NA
CASSQVGTATNEKLFF
TGTGCCAGCAGCCAAGTGGGGACAGCAACTAATGAAAAACTGTTTTTT
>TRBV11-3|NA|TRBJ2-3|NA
CASSLSDTQYF
TGTGCCAGCAGCTTGTCGGATACGCAGTATTTT
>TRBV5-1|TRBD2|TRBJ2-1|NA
CASRVGRVRLAGTYNEQFF
TGCGCCAGCAGGGTGGGCAGGGTCCGACTAGCGGGGACCTACAATGAGCAGTTCTTC
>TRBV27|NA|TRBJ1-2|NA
CASSLLAGINYGYTF
TGTGCCAGCAGTTTACTAGCGGGGATCAACTATGGCTACACCTTC
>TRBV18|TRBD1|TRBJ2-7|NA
CASSPRQGMYEQYF
TGTGCCAGCTCTCCTAGACAGGGTATGTACGAGCAGTACTTC
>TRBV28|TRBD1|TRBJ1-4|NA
CASIPGQGRSEEKLFF
TGTGCCAGCATTCCGGGACAGGGGCGATCAGAAGAAAAACTGTTTTTT
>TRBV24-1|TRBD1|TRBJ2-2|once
CATSDQGAFEGGELFF
TGTGCCACCAGTGACCAGGGGGCTTTTGAGGGCGGGGAGCTGTTTTTT
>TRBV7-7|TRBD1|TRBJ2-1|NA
CASSLGRQGAYNEQFF
TGTGCCAGCAGCTTAGGTCGGCAGGGGGCCTACAATGAGCAGTTCTTC
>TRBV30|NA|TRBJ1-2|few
CAWSVLTFCTF
TGTGCCTGGAGTGTACTGACATTCTGCACCTTC
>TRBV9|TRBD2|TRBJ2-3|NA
CASNPQAGGPDTQYF
TGTGCCAGCAACCCCCAAGCGGGGGGGCCAGATACGCAGTATTTT
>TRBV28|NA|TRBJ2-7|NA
CASSFRGSYEQYF
TGTGCCAGCAGTTTCAGGGGCTCCTACGAGCAGTACTTC
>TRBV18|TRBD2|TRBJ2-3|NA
CASSPTPNLAGGPDTQYF
TGTGCCAGCTCACCGACACCAAACCTAGCGGGGGGCCCAGATACGCAGTATTTT
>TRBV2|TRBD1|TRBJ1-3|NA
CASILDRAGNTIYF
TGTGCCAGCATCCTAGACAGGGCTGGAAACACCATATATTTT
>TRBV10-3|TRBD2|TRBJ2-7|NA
CAISESAGGYEQYF
TGTGCCATCAGTGAGTCTGCGGGGGGCTACGAGCAGTACTTC
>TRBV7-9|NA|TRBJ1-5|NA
CASSYGGVDQPQHF
TGTGCCAGCAGCTATGGGGGGGTAGATCAGCCCCAGCATTTT
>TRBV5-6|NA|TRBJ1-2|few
CASSYMPGYNYGYTF
TGTGCCAGCAGCTATATGCCGGGATATAACTATGGCTACACCTTC
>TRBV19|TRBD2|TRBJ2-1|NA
CATRLAGGPLDEQFF
TGTGCCACCCGACTAGCGGGGGGGCCTCTTGATGAGCAGTTCTTC
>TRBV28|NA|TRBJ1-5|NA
CASTQPFSGNQPQHF
TGTGCCAGCACCCAACCTTTTAGTGGCAATCAGCCCCAGCATTTT
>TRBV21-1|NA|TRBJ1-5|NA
CASSKTGSDQPQHF
TGTGCCAGCAGCAAGACAGGGAGTGATCAGCCCCAGCATTTT
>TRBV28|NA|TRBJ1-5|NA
CASSFSGQPQHF
TGTGCCAGCAGTTTTTCGGGACAGCCCCAGCATTTT
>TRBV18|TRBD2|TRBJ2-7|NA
CASSLQAFAGVAYEQYF
TGTGCCAGCTCACTACAAGCCTTTGCGGGGGTAGCCTACGAGCAGTACTTC
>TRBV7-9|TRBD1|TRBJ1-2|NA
CASSASGGYGPDRYGYTF
TGTGCCAGCAGCGCGTCAGGGGGCTACGGGCCAGATCGCTATGGCTACACCTTC
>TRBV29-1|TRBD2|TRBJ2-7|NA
CSVVIGRGYEQYF
TGCAGCGTTGTCATTGGGCGGGGGTACGAGCAGTACTTC
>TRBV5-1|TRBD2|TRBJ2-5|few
CASSSGTSGGARVETQYF
TGCGCCAGCAGCTCTGGGACTAGCGGGGGGGCCCGGGTGGAGACCCAGTACTTC
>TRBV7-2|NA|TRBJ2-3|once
CASSLMWGFTDTQYF
TGTGCCAGCAGCTTAATGTGGGGCTTCACAGATACGCAGTATTTT
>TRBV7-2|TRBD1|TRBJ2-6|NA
CASNLQGALSGANVLTF
TGTGCCAGCAATCTACAGGGGGCCCTATCTGGGGCCAACGTCCTGACTTTC
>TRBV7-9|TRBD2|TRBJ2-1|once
CASSFAERGRNEQFF
TGTGCCAGCAGCTTCGCTGAGCGGGGTAGAAATGAGCAGTTCTTC
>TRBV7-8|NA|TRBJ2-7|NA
CASSLAGSYEQYF
TGTGCCAGCAGCTTAGCCGGTTCCTACGAGCAGTACTTC
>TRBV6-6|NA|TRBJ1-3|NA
CASSLRVSGNTIYF
TGTGCCAGCAGCCTCAGGGTATCTGGAAACACCATATATTTT
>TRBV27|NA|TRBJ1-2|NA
CASSFGRNLGYTF
TGTGCCAGCAGTTTCGGCAGGAATTTAGGCTACACCTTC
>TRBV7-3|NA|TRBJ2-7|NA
CASSPGGAAYEQYF
TGTGCCAGCAGCCCCGGAGGAGCGGCCTACGAGCAGTACTTC
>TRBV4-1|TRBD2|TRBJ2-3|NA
CASSGGGADTQYF
TGCGCCAGCAGTGGCGGGGGGGCAGATACGCAGTATTTT
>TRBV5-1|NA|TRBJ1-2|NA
CASSNGGVDGYTF
TGCGCCAGCAGCAACGGGGGGGTAGATGGCTACACCTTC
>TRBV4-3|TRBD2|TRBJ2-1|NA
CASSRQATSGDNEQFF
TGCGCCAGCAGCCGTCAAGCCACTAGCGGGGACAATGAGCAGTTCTTC
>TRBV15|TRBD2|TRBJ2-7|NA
CATSRAGEAYEQYF
TGTGCCACCAGTCGAGCGGGGGAGGCCTACGAGCAGTACTTC
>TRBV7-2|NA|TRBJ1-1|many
CASSSLAVRTEAFF
TGTGCCAGCAGCTCACTCGCGGTCCGGACTGAAGCTTTCTTT
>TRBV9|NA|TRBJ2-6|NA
CASSVVSSGANVLTF
TGTGCCAGCAGCGTAGTGAGCTCTGGGGCCAACGTCCTGACTTTC
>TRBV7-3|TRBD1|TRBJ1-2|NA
CASSPQGVGGYTF
TGTGCCAGCAGCCCTCAGGGGGTGGGTGGCTACACCTTC
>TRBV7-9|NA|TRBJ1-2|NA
CASSLGTVEFYGYTF
TGTGCCAGCAGCTTAGGGACAGTGGAATTCTATGGCTACACCTTC
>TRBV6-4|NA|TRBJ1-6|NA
CATRGESPLHF
TGTGCCACCCGTGGGGAGTCACCCCTCCACTTT
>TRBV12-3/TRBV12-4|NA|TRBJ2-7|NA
CASSRDNSYEQYF
TGTGCCAGCAGTCGGGACAACTCCTACGAGCAGTACTTC
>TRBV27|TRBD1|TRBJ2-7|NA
CASALGQGHYYEQYF
TGTGCCAGCGCTCTGGGACAGGGTCATTACTACGAGCAGTACTTC
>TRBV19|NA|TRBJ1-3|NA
CASSRTTAGGNTIYF
TGTGCCAGTAGTCGCACCACAGCGGGAGGAAACACCATATATTTT
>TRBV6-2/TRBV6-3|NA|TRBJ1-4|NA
CASSYSMDGGPNEKLFF
TGTGCCAGCAGTTACTCGATGGACGGCGGGCCTAATGAAAAACTGTTTTTT
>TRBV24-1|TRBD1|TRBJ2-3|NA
CATSDFGRGPGTDTQYF
TGTGCCACCAGTGATTTTGGCAGGGGGCCCGGCACAGATACGCAGTATTTT
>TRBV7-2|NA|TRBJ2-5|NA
CASSLGRGWETQYF
TGTGCCAGCAGCTTAGGACGGGGTTGGGAGACCCAGTACTTC
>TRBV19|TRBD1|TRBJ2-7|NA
CASSLGTGGYEQYF
TGTGCCAGTAGTCTCGGGACAGGGGGCTACGAGCAGTACTTC
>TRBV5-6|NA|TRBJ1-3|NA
CASRETGTGDNTIYF
TGTGCCAGCAGAGAAACCGGGACGGGAGACAACACCATATATTTT
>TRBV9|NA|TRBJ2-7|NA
CASSSRSDSVNYEQYF
TGTGCCAGTTCGTCTCGTTCGGACAGCGTCAACTACGAGCAGTACTTC
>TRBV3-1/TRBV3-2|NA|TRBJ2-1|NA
CASSQDYRGEQFF
TGTGCCAGCAGCCAAGATTACCGGGGTGAGCAGTTCTTC
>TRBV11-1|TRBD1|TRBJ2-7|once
CASSPRDRNYEQYF
TGTGCCAGCAGCCCCCGGGACAGAAACTACGAGCAGTACTTC
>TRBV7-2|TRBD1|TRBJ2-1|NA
CASSPDRVLYNEQFF
TGTGCCAGCAGCCCGGACAGGGTCCTCTACAATGAGCAGTTCTTC
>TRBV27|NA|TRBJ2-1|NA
CASRMGYGDNEQFF
TGTGCCAGCAGAATGGGATACGGGGACAATGAGCAGTTCTTC
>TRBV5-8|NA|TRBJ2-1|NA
CASSLELDNEQFF
TGTGCCAGCAGCTTGGAACTGGACAATGAGCAGTTCTTC
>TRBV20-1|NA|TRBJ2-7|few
CSAQDQYEQYF
TGCAGTGCCCAGGATCAATACGAGCAGTACTTC
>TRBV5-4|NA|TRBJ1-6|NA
CASSWGTGYNSPLHF
TGTGCCAGCAGCTGGGGAACGGGGTATAATTCACCCCTCCACTTT
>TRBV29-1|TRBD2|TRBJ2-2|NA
CSALRGAGGNTGELFF
TGCAGCGCCCTTCGGGGAGCGGGGGGGAACACCGGGGAGCTGTTTTTT
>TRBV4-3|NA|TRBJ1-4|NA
CASSQDGRGTTNEKLFF
TGCGCCAGCAGCCAAGACGGCAGGGGAACAACTAATGAAAAACTGTTTTTT
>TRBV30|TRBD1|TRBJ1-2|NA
CARGQGVGYGYTF
TGTGCCCGGGGACAGGGTGTAGGCTATGGCTACACCTTC